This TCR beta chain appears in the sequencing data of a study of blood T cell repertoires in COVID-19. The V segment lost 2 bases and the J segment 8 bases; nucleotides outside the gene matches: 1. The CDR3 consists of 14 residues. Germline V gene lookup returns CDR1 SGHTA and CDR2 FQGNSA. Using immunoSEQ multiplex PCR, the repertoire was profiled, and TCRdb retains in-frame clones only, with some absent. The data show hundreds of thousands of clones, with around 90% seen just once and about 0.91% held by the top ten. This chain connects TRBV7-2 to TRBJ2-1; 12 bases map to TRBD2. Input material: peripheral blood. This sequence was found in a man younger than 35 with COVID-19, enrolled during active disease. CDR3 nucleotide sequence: TGTGCCAGCAGCTTACTAGCGGGGGGGCATGAGCAGTTCTTC. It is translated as CASSLLAGGHEQFF. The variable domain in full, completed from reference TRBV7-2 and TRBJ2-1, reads GAGVSQSPSNKVTEKGKDVELRCDPISGHTALYWYRQSLGQGLEFLIYFQGNSAPDKSGLPSDRFSAERTGGSVSTLTIQRTQQEDSAVYLCASSLLAGGHEQFFGPGTRLTVL.